The source of this T cell receptor beta chain is a study of radiation and T cells in renal cell carcinoma. Stated time point: blood 4 weeks post-SBRT, at nephrectomy. Treatment meaning: 15 Gy SBRT to primary tumor, nephrectomy 4 weeks later. Nephrectomy followed 15 Gy stereotactic body radiation by 4 weeks. Clear cell pathology was present in this patient's renal cell carcinoma. TCRdb's table, derived via immunoSEQ multiplex PCR, lists solely in-frame clones and lacks some. The table lists 120,000 to 150,000 clones, approximately 86% of them singletons. Notes on the study in general: From baseline, blood top tumor clonotypes peaked at 2 weeks post-radiation. Without pretreatment biopsies, baseline tumor clonotype presence was undetermined.

Worth noting for this clone: Its cognate antigen is unknown.

Deletions cut 2 bases from V and 8 bases from J, with 7 bases between. Germline V gene data show CDR1 as KGHSH and CDR2 as LQKENI. The CDR3 runs to 12 residues. Sequenced here: blood, sampled from a patient whose treatment included radiotherapy and nephrectomy. The chain joins TRBV18 to TRBJ2-1, with D unresolved. The source is a woman aged 45 to 65 with renal cell carcinoma. The CDR3 DNA is TGTGCCAGCTCACCAGAGACGGATGAGCAGTTCTTC. Its translation is CASSPETDEQFF.